Following are 7 T cell receptor beta chains from one sample sequenced in a study of T cells in Graves' hyperthyroidism and ophthalmopathy. There were TCR beta CDR3 regions amplified from RNA transcripts. TCR CDR3 underwent first-round RT-PCR with the HTBI primer set. TCRdb processed the multiplex PCR reads anew with MiXCR; each CDR3 protein has one entry. Of about 590,000 distinct CDR3 sequences in the sample, 15% to 19% were seen once. The sequencing sample was made of blood. The receptors stem from a woman in her twenties or thirties with Graves' hyperthyroidism.

Worth noting for this clonotype: Given a much more abundant clone one base away, this may be a read error. V is TRBV3-1 and J is TRBJ1-4; 11 bases fit TRBD1. Germline-derived CDR1 and CDR2 are LGHDT and YNNKEL (reference sequence). V lost 1 base to trimming and J lost 6 bases; unmatched junction nucleotides: 7. The CDR3 has 17 residues. CDR3 nucleotides: TGTGCCAGCAGCCAAGCGGACAGGGGGCGACTCGATGAAAAACTGTTTTTT. The encoded protein is CASSQADRGRLDEKLFF.

V and J are TRBV14 and TRBJ1-2, with no clear D. In germline, CDR1 is SGHDN, CDR2 FVKESK. The ends were cut back, 1 base at V and 0 bases at J, with 9 bases in the middle. The CDR3 spans 15 residues. The CDR3 sequence is CASSQVPPANYGYTF. CDR3 nucleotides: TGTGCCAGCAGCCAAGTTCCCCCAGCTAACTATGGCTACACCTTC.

In regard to this clonotype: Since a much larger clone is just one base distant, this may be a read error. The chain recombines TRBV7-9 with TRBJ1-1; maybe TRBD1 (6 bases). Germline V gene sequence: CDR1 SEHNR, CDR2 FQNEAQ (reference sequence). The CDR3 is 15 amino acids. The CDR3 DNA reads as TGTGCCAGCAGCTTGGGGGCCTCGAAGAACACTGGAGCTTTCTTT. Encoded protein: CASSLGASKNTGAFF.

Many counts were recorded for this clonotype. This chain connects TRBV7-9 to TRBJ2-7; 12 bases align to TRBD1. The CDR3 is 20 residues long. Germline loops: CDR1 SEHNR, CDR2 FQNEAQ (reference sequence). The J segment lost 2 bases and the V segment lost 2 bases, leaving 16 bases of the junction unmatched. The CDR3 region has the DNA TGTGCCAGCAGCTTAACCCCCGGGACAGGGGGCTGGGGGCCCACCTACGAGCAGTACTTC. Translation: CASSLTPGTGGWGPTYEQYF. Together with reference TRBV7-9 and TRBJ2-7, the CDR3 gives the full variable domain: DTGVSQNPRHKITKRGQNVTFRCDPISEHNRLYWYRQTLGQGPEFLTYFQNEAQLEKSRLLSDRFSAERPKGSFSTLEIQRTEQGDSAMYLCASSLTPGTGGWGPTYEQYFGPGTRLTVT.

As to this clonotype: The CDR3 carries no conserved terminal phenylalanine or tryptophan, so it likely arises from a read error. CDR3 sequence (DNA): TGTGCCACCAGCCATCTAGGGGGGATCCTACACGAGCAGTACTCC. Protein: CATSHLGGILHEQYS. The chain uses TRBV24-1 and TRBJ2-1; D might be TRBD1 or TRBD2, each matching 6 bases. The J call is uncertain, as TRBJ2-7 better fits the DNA end. There are 15 residues in the CDR3. CDR1 is KGHDR, CDR2 SFDVKD, per germline.

This clonotype was counted ten times or more. The rearrangement uses TRBV7-9 and TRBJ2-1; 10 bases agree with TRBD2. The trim removed 5 bases at V and 4 bases at J, leaving 17 bases unmatched. CDR1 and CDR2 from the germline V gene are SEHNR and FQNEAQ (reference sequence). The CDR3 is 19 amino acids. This CDR3 reads CASSAQYGASGSGYNEQFF. The DNA for the CDR3 is TGTGCCAGCAGCGCCCAATACGGGGCTAGCGGGAGTGGGTACAATGAGCAGTTCTTC.

About this clonotype: A clone one base away is much larger, so this may be a read error. This chain uses TRBV12-3 or TRBV12-4 with TRBJ1-1; D perhaps matches TRBD1 (5 bases). The CDR3 runs to 14 residues. The CDR3 is CASSRSGANTEASF. CDR3 DNA sequence: TGTGCCAGCAGCCGGTCCGGGGCGAACACTGAAGCTTCCTTT.